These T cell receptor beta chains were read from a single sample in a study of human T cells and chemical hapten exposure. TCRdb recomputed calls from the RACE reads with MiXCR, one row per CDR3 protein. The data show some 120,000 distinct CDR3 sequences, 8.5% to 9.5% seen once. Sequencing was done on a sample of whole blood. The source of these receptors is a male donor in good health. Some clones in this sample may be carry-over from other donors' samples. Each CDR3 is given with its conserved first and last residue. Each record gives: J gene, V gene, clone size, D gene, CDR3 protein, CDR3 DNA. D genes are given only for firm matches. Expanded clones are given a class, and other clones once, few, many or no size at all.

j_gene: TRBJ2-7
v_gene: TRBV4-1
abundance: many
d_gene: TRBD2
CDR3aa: CASSQGSGRTRYEQYF
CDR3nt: TGCGCCAGCAGCCAAGGGAGCGGGAGGACGCGCTACGAGCAGTACTTC

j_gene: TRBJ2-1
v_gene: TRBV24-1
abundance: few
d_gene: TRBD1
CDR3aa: CATSDTDRGSRQFF
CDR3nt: TGTGCCACCAGTGACACCGACAGGGGAAGTCGGCAGTTCTTC

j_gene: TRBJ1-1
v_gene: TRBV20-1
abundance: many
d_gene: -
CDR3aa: CSARGDLGTEAFF
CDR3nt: TGCAGTGCTAGGGGGGACCTCGGGACTGAAGCTTTCTTT

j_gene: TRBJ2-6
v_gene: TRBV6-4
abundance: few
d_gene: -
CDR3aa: CASSESLFSAPGANVLTF
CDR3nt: TGTGCCAGCAGTGAGTCGCTATTCTCGGCTCCTGGGGCCAACGTCCTGACTTTC

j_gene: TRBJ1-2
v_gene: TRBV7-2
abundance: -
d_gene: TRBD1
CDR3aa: CASRGTGWNYGYTF
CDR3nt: TGTGCCAGCAGGGGGACAGGGTGGAACTATGGCTACACCTTC

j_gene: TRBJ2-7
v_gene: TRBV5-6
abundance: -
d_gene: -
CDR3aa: CASSLGTRAYEQYF
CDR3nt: TGTGCCAGCAGCTTGGGTACTAGGGCCTACGAGCAGTACTTC

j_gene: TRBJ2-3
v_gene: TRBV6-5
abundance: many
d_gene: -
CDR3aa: CASSYGVGTDTQYF
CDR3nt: TGTGCCAGCAGTTATGGGGTCGGCACAGATACGCAGTATTTT

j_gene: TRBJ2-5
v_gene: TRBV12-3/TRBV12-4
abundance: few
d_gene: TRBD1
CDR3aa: CASSIGQGGQETQYF
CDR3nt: TGTGCCAGCAGCATTGGACAGGGGGGACAAGAGACCCAGTACTTC

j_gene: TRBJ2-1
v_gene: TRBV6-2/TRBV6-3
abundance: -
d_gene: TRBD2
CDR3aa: CASSYGLAAIYNEQFF
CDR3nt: TGTGCCAGCAGTTACGGGCTAGCGGCAATTTACAATGAGCAGTTCTTC

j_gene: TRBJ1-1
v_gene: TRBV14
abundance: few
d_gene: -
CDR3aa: CASSPEGMAGMNTEAFF
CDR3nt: TGTGCCAGCAGCCCAGAGGGTATGGCAGGGATGAACACTGAAGCTTTCTTT

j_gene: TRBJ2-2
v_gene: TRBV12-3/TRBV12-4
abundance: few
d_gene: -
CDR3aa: CASREAGDGELFF
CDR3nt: TGTGCCAGCAGAGAGGCAGGGGACGGGGAGCTGTTTTTT

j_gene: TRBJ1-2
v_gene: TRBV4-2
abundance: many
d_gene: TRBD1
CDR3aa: CASSRDFFGQGEMDGYTF
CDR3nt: TGTGCCAGCAGCCGGGACTTCTTTGGACAGGGGGAAATGGATGGCTACACCTTC

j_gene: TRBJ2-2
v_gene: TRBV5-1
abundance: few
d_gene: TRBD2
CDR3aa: CASSLLLAGGHGELFF
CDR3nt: TGCGCCAGCAGCCTTCTCCTAGCGGGAGGCCACGGGGAGCTGTTTTTT

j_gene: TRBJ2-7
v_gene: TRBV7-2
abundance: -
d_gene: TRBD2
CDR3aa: CASSFLPGLAVYEQYF
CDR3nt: TGTGCCAGCAGCTTCCTTCCGGGACTAGCGGTCTACGAGCAGTACTTC

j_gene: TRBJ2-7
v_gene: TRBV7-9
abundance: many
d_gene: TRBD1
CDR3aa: CASSPPDRGNYEQYF
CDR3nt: TGTGCCAGCAGCCCACCCGACAGGGGGAACTACGAGCAGTACTTC

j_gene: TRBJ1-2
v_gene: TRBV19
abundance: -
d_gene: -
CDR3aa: CASSIPPTNYGYTF
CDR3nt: TGTGCCAGTAGTATCCCACCCACTAACTATGGCTACACCTTC

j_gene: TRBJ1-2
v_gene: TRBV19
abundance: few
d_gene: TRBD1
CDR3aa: CASSYVGQNANYGYTF
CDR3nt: TGTGCCAGTTCCTATGTGGGACAGAACGCTAACTATGGCTACACCTTC

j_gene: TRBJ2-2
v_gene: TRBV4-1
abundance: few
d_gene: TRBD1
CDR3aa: CASSHYRGDNTGELFF
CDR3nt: TGCGCCAGCAGCCACTACAGGGGGGATAACACCGGGGAGCTGTTTTTT

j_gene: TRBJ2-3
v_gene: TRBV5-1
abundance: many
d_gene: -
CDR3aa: CASSLDPSGGTDTQYF
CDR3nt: TGCGCCAGCAGCTTGGATCCTTCCGGAGGCACAGATACGCAGTATTTT

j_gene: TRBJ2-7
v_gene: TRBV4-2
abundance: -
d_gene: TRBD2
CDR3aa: CASSQEPVGLVSYEQYF
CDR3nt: TGTGCCAGCAGCCAAGAGCCCGTGGGACTAGTTTCCTACGAGCAGTACTTC

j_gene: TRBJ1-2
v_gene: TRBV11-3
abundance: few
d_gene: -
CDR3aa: CASSFSTGFGYTF
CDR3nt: TGTGCCAGCAGCTTTAGTACAGGGTTTGGCTACACCTTC

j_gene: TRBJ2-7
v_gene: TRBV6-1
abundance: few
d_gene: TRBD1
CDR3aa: CASSEAGTGVYEQYF
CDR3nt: TGTGCCAGCAGTGAAGCCGGGACAGGGGTCTACGAGCAGTACTTC

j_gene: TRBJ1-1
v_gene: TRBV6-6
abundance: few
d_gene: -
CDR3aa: CASVEENTEAFF
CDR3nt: TGTGCCAGCGTTGAAGAGAACACTGAAGCTTTCTTT

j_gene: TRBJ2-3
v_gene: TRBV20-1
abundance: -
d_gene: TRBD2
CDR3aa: CSAGGTSGVTDTQYF
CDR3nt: TGCAGTGCCGGGGGGACTAGCGGGGTCACAGATACGCAGTATTTT

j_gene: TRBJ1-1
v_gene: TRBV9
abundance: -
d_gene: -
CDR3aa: CASSVGGTTDTEAFF
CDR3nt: TGTGCCAGCAGCGTAGGGGGAACTACGGACACTGAAGCTTTCTTT

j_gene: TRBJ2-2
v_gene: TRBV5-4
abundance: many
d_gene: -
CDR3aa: CASSLERGVGGTGELFF
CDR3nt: TGTGCCAGCAGCTTGGAACGAGGCGTCGGCGGCACCGGGGAGCTGTTTTTT